These 3 T cell receptor delta chains share one sample of origin, sequenced in a study of DNA immune sequencing with unique molecular identifiers (dated by TCRdb to the early 2020s). Preparation of the library involved multiplex PCR. TCRdb records Illumina MiniSeq as the sequencer. A 32-plex assay, with primers for all 8 TRDV and 4 TRDJ genes spanning the CDR3, was used to amplify the genomic DNA. During two to four cycles of barcoding PCR, a 12-nucleotide UMI was attached, and a second PCR using Illumina adapter primers followed. After TCRdb called clones again from the public reads with CATT, rows with identical DNA were merged. The sample yields 860 or so delta-chain clones; roughly a third were counted once. The biggest ten clones account for 75% to 80% of the sample. Sequencing input: gamma-delta T cells from PBMCs. The receptors derive from a human donor in good health.

Remarks on this clone: The translation of this DNA and the TCRdb protein of a much larger clone differ at residue 13, probably owing to a read error; the protein shown here is translated from the DNA. V gene TRDV1 combines with J gene TRDJ1, with 9 positions matching TRDD3. Germline values: CDR1 TSWWSYY, CDR2 QGS. The J segment lost 0 bases and the V segment lost 4 bases, leaving 27 bases of the junction unmatched. The CDR3 totals 23 residues. The CDR3 DNA follows: TGTGCTCTTGGGGGGTCGCGGGGCTATCGGGGATACGAGGGGACTAAGTACACCGATAAACTCATCTTT. It specifies CALGGSRGYRGYEGTKYTDKLIF.

As regards this clone: With a far larger clone one base away, a read error is the likely cause. The chain couples TRDV3 to TRDJ1; 8 bases fit TRDD3. Per germline, CDR1 TVYSNPD and CDR2 GDNSRS (reference sequence). The CDR3 runs 16 residues. V lost 1 base and J lost 3; bases outside the gene matches: 13. DNA for the CDR3: TGTGCCTTTATTGCCGAGGGATACGAGGTACCCGATAAACTCATCTTT. The encoded protein is CAFIAEGYEVPDKLIF.

This clone is medium-sized in the sample. With a far larger clone one base away, a read error is the likely cause. J is TRDJ1 and V is TRDV3; 10 nucleotides match TRDD3. CDR3 length: 16 residues. Germline trimming cut 1 base from V and 6 bases from J; bases unmatched to any gene: 14. From germline, CDR1 is TVYSNPD and CDR2 GDNSRS (reference sequence). The CDR3 coding sequence is TGTGCCTTTATTGCCGGGGGATACGAGGTACCCAATAAACTCATCTTT. The encoded protein is CAFIAGGYEVPNKLIF.